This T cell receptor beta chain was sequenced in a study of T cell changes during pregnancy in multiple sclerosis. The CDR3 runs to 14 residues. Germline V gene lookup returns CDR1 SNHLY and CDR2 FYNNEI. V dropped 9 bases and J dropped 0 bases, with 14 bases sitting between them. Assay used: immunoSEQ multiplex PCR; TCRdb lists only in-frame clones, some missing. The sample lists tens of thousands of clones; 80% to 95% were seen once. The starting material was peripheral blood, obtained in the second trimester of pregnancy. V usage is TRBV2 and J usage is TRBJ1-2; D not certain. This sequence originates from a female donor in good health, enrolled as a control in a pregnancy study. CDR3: CARAAEIANYGYTF. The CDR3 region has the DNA TGTGCCAGAGCAGCGGAAATAGCTAACTATGGCTACACCTTC.